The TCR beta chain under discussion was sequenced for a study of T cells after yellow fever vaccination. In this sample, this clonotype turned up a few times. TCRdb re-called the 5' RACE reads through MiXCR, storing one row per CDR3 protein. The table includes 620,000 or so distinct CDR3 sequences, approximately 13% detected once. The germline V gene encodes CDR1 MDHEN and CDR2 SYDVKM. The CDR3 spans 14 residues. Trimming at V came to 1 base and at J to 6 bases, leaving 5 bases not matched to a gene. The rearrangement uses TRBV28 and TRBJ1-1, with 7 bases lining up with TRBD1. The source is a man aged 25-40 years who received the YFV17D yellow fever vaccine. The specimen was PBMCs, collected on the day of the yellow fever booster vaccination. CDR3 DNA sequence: TGTGCCAGCAGTTTATTACAGGGGACCGCTGAAGCTTTCTTT. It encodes CASSLLQGTAEAFF.